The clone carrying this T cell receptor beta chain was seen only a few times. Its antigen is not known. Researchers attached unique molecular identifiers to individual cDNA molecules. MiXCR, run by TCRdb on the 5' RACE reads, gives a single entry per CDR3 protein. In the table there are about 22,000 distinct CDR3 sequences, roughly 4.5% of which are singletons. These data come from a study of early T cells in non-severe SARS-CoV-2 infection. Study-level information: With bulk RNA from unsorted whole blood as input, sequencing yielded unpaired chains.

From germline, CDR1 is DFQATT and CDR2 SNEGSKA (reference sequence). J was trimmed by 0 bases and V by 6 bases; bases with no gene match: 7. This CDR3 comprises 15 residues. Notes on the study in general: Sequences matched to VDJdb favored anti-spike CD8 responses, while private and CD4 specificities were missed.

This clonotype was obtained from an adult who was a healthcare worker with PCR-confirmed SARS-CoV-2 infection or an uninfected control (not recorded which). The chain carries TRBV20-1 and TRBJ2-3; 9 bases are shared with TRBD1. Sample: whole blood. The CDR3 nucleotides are TGCAGTGCCAACCGGGACAGGGCGAGCACAGATACGCAGTATTTT. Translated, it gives CSANRDRASTDTQYF.